These 21 T cell receptor beta chains were sequenced from one sample in a study of esophageal squamous cell carcinoma under preoperative chemotherapy. Time point reported: before preoperative PTX-NDP chemotherapy. TCRdb reprocessed the PCR reads with MiXCR, giving one entry per CDR3 protein. In the table there are around 14,000 distinct CDR3 sequences, roughly 60% of which are singletons. Sampling was conducted from a patient given preoperative chemotherapy. Source of these receptors: a human donor with esophageal squamous cell carcinoma. The donor label of this sample is uncertain.

The chain combines TRBV6-1 with TRBJ2-1; possibly TRBD1 for D (7 bases). With 7 bases removed from V and 5 bases from J, the gap between germline ends came to 15 bases. Germline V lookup: CDR1 MNHNS, CDR2 SASEGT. The CDR3 contains 14 residues. The CDR3 nucleotides read TGTGCCAGCACCCGGAGGGACAGACACAATGAGCAGTTCTTC. Its protein product is CASTRRDRHNEQFF.

This clonotype was picked up a small number of times. A much bigger clone sits one base away, suggesting this may be a read error. The V call is TRBV6-1, the J call TRBJ2-4; tentatively, D is TRBD2 (7 bases). This CDR3 has 16 amino acids. Germline values: CDR1 MNHNS, CDR2 SASEGT. The CDR3 loop reads CASSDGGQGAKNTQYF. In nucleotides, the CDR3 is TGTGCCAGCAGTGACGGGGGGCAGGGAGCCAAAAACACGCAGTATTTC.

This clonotype was recorded at least ten times. The chain recombines TRBV6-1 with TRBJ2-5, with TRBD1 matching 9 bases. The J call could be wrong; TRBJ2-7 is a better fit for the DNA end. The germline V gene encodes CDR1 MNHNS and CDR2 SASEGT. The length of the CDR3 is 13 residues. The CDR3 nucleotides read TGTGCCAGCAGTGAAGGGACAGGGGACGAGCAGTACTTC. This gives the protein CASSEGTGDEQYF.

J is TRBJ2-2 and V is TRBV6-1; tentative D call: TRBD1 (6 bases). Trimming cost V 7 bases and J 4 bases, with 16 bases left between them. This CDR3 comprises 15 residues. Germline-derived CDR1 and CDR2 are MNHNS and SASEGT. The CDR3 nucleotides read TGTGCCAGCAATGACCCAGGGGACGGCACCGGGGAGCTGTTTTTT. This encodes CASNDPGDGTGELFF.

The chain uses TRBV6-2 or TRBV6-3 and TRBJ2-3; D is unresolved. Germline CDR1 reads MNHEY; CDR2 reads SVGEGT. The CDR3 has 12 amino acids. V was trimmed by 6 bases and J by 2 bases, leaving 6 bases between them. The DNA for the CDR3 is TGTGCCAGCAGGATCCCCACAGATACGCAGTATTTT. The encoded protein is CASRIPTDTQYF.

As concerns this clonotype: Germline and junction disagree at one end, which may indicate a read error. The chain carries TRBV10-3 and TRBJ2-1; tentatively, D is TRBD1 or TRBD2 (6 bases each). Looked up from germline, CDR1 is ENHRY and CDR2 is SYGVKD. This CDR3 has 13 residues. The CDR3: CATQTGGQDEQYF. In nucleotides, the CDR3 is TGTGCCACCCAGACCGGGGGCCAAGATGAGCAGTACTTT.

This clonotype was observed a handful of times. Sequence at one end of the junction differs from germline and may be a read error. V usage is TRBV6-1 and J usage is TRBJ2-3, with TRBD2 identical over 9 bases. There are 17 residues in the CDR3. Per the germline V gene, CDR1 is MNHNS and CDR2 is SASEGT. This CDR3 reads CASSAGGGGIGQDTQYF. DNA of the CDR3: TGTGCCAGCAGTGCGGGCGGGGGGGGGATCGGCCAAGATACCCAGTATTTC.

The chain combines TRBV6-1 with TRBJ2-3, with D hard to call. This CDR3 is built from 13 residues. The V end lost 10 bases, the J end lost 1 base, and 12 bases lay between the germline ends. Germline V gene lookup returns CDR1 MNHNS and CDR2 SASEGT. Here the CDR3 reads CATETSGTDTQYF. CDR3 coding DNA: TGTGCCACCGAGACAAGCGGCACAGATACGCAGTATTTT.

The J gene is TRBJ2-3, the V gene TRBV4-1; D perhaps matches TRBD1 (7 bases). Germline assignment: CDR1 MGHRA and CDR2 YSYEKL. V was cut by 1 base and J by 1 base, with 12 bases left in between. The CDR3 runs 16 residues. CDR3 DNA sequence: TGCGCCAGCAGCCAAGCGGAGGGGGCCGGCACAGATACGCAGTATTTT. Its protein is CASSQAEGAGTDTQYF.

This clonotype turned up a few times. The V and J genes are TRBV10-1 and TRBJ2-1, with D perhaps matching TRBD2 (5 bases). The CDR3 covers 14 residues. CDR1 and CDR2 from the germline V gene are WNHNN and SYGVQD (reference sequence). Between the trimmed V and J ends, which lost 0 bases and 8 bases, there was a span of 11 bases. CDR3 loop: CASSESAEDHEQFF. The CDR3 coding sequence is TGCGCCAGCAGTGAGTCGGCGGAGGACCATGAGCAGTTCTTC.

The chain has TRBV6-5 and TRBJ2-1, with D hard to call. Germline-derived CDR1 and CDR2 are MNHEY and SVGAGI. The ends were cut back, 0 bases at V and 0 bases at J, with 15 bases in the middle. The CDR3 is 18 amino acids. Here the CDR3 reads CASSYSWSGGASYNEQFF. CDR3 DNA sequence: TGTGCCAGCAGTTACTCCTGGTCGGGCGGAGCCTCCTACAATGAGCAGTTCTTC.

This clonotype was counted a single time. One junction end does not reproduce the germline sequence, and a read error may be involved. This sequence joins TRBV7-2 and TRBJ2-3; maybe TRBD2 (7 bases). The CDR3 loop spans 16 amino acids. CDR1 and CDR2 (germline): SGHTA, FQGNSA. As DNA, the CDR3 is TGTGCCAGCGGGGGACGAGGGGGGGGGGGCACAGAGACGCAGTATTTT. Residues: CASGGRGGGGTETQYF.

This clonotype was recorded a few times. The V gene is TRBV6-1, the J gene TRBJ2-5; a possible D gene is TRBD2 (6 bases). Germline-derived CDR1 and CDR2 are MNHNS and SASEGT. This CDR3 spans 13 amino acids. V shed 8 bases and J shed 6 bases, with 16 bases lying between them. The CDR3: CASALAIEKTQYF. The DNA of the CDR3 is TGTGCCAGCGCGCTAGCGATTGAAAAGACCCAGTACTTC.

This clonotype has at least ten counts. The rearrangement joins TRBV6-1 to TRBJ1-2; 7 bases match TRBD1. This CDR3 region has 14 residues. The V gene end was trimmed by 4 bases and the J gene end by 7 bases; junction bases not matched to a gene: 9. Germline CDR1 and CDR2: MNHNS and SASEGT. CDR3 loop: CASSVKTGSGGYTF. Here the CDR3 DNA reads TGTGCCAGCAGTGTAAAGACAGGGAGCGGTGGCTACACCTTC.

This clonotype appeared a single time. J is TRBJ2-1 and V is TRBV27; 8 nucleotides match TRBD1. The CDR3 contains 15 residues. In germline, CDR1 is MNHEY, CDR2 SMNVEV (reference sequence). The V segment lost 7 bases and the J segment 5 bases; nucleotides outside the gene matches: 10. The CDR3: CASNTQGGINNEQFF. The CDR3 bases are TGTGCCAGCAATACACAGGGGGGAATTAACAATGAGCAGTTCTTC.

A single count supports this clonotype. The junction differs from germline at one of its ends, possibly a read error. V and J are TRBV6-1 and TRBJ2-3, with D perhaps being TRBD1 or TRBD2 (5 bases each). This CDR3 is built from 14 residues. CDR1 MNHNS and CDR2 SASEGT come from the germline V gene. Here the CDR3 reads CASIGGRATDTQYF. The CDR3 nucleotides are TGTGCCAGCATTGGGGGTCGAGCGACAGATACCCAGTATTTT.

The V and J genes are TRBV7-2 and TRBJ2-1, with 7 bases identical to TRBD1. The germline CDR1 and CDR2 sequences are SGHTA and FQGNSA. The CDR3 extends over 14 amino acids. With V trimmed by 10 bases and J by 13 bases, 19 bases remained unmatched. The CDR3 spells CANGGTVCQETQFF. In DNA, the CDR3 is TGTGCCAACGGTGGGACAGTCTGCCAAGAGACCCAGTTCTTC.

Notes on this clonotype: A junction end diverges from the germline sequence, so it may reflect a read error. V usage is TRBV6-1 and J usage is TRBJ2-6; 12 bases align to TRBD1. This CDR3 is 18 amino acids long. Per germline, CDR1 MNHNS and CDR2 SASEGT. The CDR3 loop is CASSEPGQGALGANVQTF. CDR3 DNA: TGTGCCAGCAGTGAACCGGGACAGGGGGCGCTTGGGGCCAACGTCCAGACTTTC.

This clonotype appeared a few times. This chain joins TRBV6-1 and TRBJ2-7; D is unresolved. V was shortened by 2 bases and J by 3 bases, with 5 bases between the two germline ends. CDR3 length: 12 residues. Germline loops: CDR1 MNHNS, CDR2 SASEGT. The CDR3 spells CASSELSYEQYF. In nucleotides, the CDR3 is TGTGCCAGCAGTGAATTAAGCTACGAGCAGTACTTC.

To note about this clonotype: The junction departs from germline at one end; a sequencing error may be responsible. The V and J genes are TRBV10-1 and TRBJ2-3; the D gene could be TRBD1 or TRBD2 (5 bases each). The length of the CDR3 is 19 residues. CDR1 and CDR2 from the germline V gene are WNHNN and SYGVQD (reference sequence). The CDR3 nucleotides read TGTGCCAGCAGTGAGTCGAAGGTCTCGGGGCTGTGCGCCAAAAACATTCAGTATTTT. Amino acids: CASSESKVSGLCAKNIQYF.

By share, this clonotype ranks as medium-sized. J is TRBJ2-7 and V is TRBV6-5; maybe TRBD2 (6 bases). Between the trimmed V and J ends, which lost 2 bases and 3 bases, there was a span of 8 bases. This CDR3 spans 13 amino acids. Germline CDR1 and CDR2: MNHEY and SVGAGI. CDR3 bases: TGTGCCAGCAGTTACACGGGAGACTACGAGCAGTACTTC. This encodes CASSYTGDYEQYF.